These 31 T cell receptor beta chains were sequenced from one sample in a study of neurological immune-mediated disorders (dated by TCRdb to about 2019). Library construction relied on 5' RACE. The instrument given in TCRdb is Illumina HiSeq 2500. TCRdb passed the public sequencing reads through fastp at Q25 and MiXCR, retaining productive beta sequences. Every CDR3 protein is listed once, alongside the most common genes and DNA of its rows. The sample table shows about 50,000 distinct CDR3 sequences, and roughly 3.2% are seen once. Around 16% of the sample is held by the ten biggest clonotypes. Sequencing used PBMCs. Every receptor here comes from a woman aged 50 to 60 with multiple sclerosis.

Ten or more counts support this clonotype. The chain has TRBV20-1 and TRBJ1-1; D perhaps matches TRBD1 (6 bases). Germline V CDR1 and CDR2: DFQATT, SNEGSKA (reference sequence). Trimming cost V 5 bases and J 1 base, with 11 bases left between them. The CDR3 length is 13 residues. In nucleotides, the CDR3 is TGCAGTGCTGAAGGGACATCGAACACTGAAGCTTTCTTT. Protein: CSAEGTSNTEAFF.

The table lists this clonotype with many counts. The chain uses TRBV20-1 and TRBJ2-2; 12 bases map to TRBD2. The CDR3 consists of 17 residues. CDR1 DFQATT and CDR2 SNEGSKA come from the germline V gene (reference sequence). Unmatched junction bases numbered 10, after V lost 5 bases and J lost 3 bases. The CDR3 nucleotides read TGCAGTGCTCAATCCCGGACTAGCGGGGATCACACCGGGGAGCTGTTTTTT. It yields the protein CSAQSRTSGDHTGELFF.

This clonotype occurred many times. The rearrangement links TRBV11-2 to TRBJ2-2; no firm D call. Trimming took 5 bases from V and 0 from J, leaving 10 bases between them. The CDR3 totals 15 residues. Germline V lookup: CDR1 SGHAT, CDR2 FQNNGV. The CDR3 DNA follows: TGTGCCAGCAGCCCAAGGCTTACGAACACCGGGGAGCTGTTTTTT. This translates into CASSPRLTNTGELFF. The entire variable domain, with the rest obtained from reference TRBV11-2 and TRBJ2-2, is as follows: EAGVAQSPRYKIIEKRQSVAFWCNPISGHATLYWYQQILGQGPKLLIQFQNNGVVDDSQLPKDRFSAERLKGVDSTLKIQPAKLEDSAVYLCASSPRLTNTGELFFGEGSRLTVL.

In its sample, this clonotype was seen many times. The chain has TRBV5-1 and TRBJ2-5, with unresolved D. CDR3 size: 15 residues. Trimming removed 0 bases at V and 5 bases at J, with 14 bases between. The germline V gene encodes CDR1 SGHRS and CDR2 YFSETQ. The CDR3 is CASSLEVGPRETQYF. The CDR3 DNA reads as TGCGCCAGCAGCTTGGAAGTAGGCCCGCGGGAGACCCAGTACTTC.

The chain joins TRBV7-8 to TRBJ2-3, with TRBD2 as a possible D gene (5 bases). Trimming left V 1 base short and J 4 bases short, with 15 bases between. CDR3 length equals 16 residues. The germline V gene has CDR1 SGHVS and CDR2 FQNEAQ. CDR3 nucleotide sequence: TGTGCCAGCAGCTTAGTATTCGGGATCCCCCCAGATACGCAGTATTTT. Translation: CASSLVFGIPPDTQYF. Drawing the rest from reference TRBV7-8 and TRBJ2-3, the complete variable domain is GAGVSQSPRYKVAKRGQDVALRCDPISGHVSLFWYQQALGQGPEFLTYFQNEAQLDKSGLPSDRFFAERPEGSVSTLKIQRTQQEDSAVYLCASSLVFGIPPDTQYFGPGTRLTVL.

Many counts were recorded for this clonotype. The chain combines TRBV20-1 with TRBJ2-1; 12 nucleotides match TRBD2. The CDR3 sequence is 14 residues long. Germline trimming cut 5 bases from V and 8 bases from J; bases unmatched to any gene: 7. CDR1 DFQATT and CDR2 SNEGSKA come from the germline V gene (reference sequence). This chain's CDR3 is CSALTSGRFYEQFF. In nucleotides, the CDR3 is TGCAGTGCTCTGACTAGCGGGAGATTCTATGAGCAGTTCTTC.

This clonotype came up many times. This chain links TRBV7-8 with TRBJ2-6, with TRBD1 matching 7 bases. The germline gives CDR1 SGHVS, CDR2 FQNEAQ. V lost 0 bases and J lost 2; bases outside the gene matches: 10. This CDR3 is built from 19 residues. CDR3 nucleotide sequence: TGTGCCAGCAGCTTAGCACAGGGGATCCCTTTCACTGGGGCCAACGTCCTGACTTTC. Translation gives CASSLAQGIPFTGANVLTF.

This clonotype was seen many times. The chain combines TRBV10-3 with TRBJ2-2; perhaps TRBD2 as D (6 bases). Trimming shortened V by 7 bases and J by 2 bases, and 14 bases separated the two germline ends. In germline, CDR1 is ENHRY, CDR2 SYGVKD. The CDR3 sequence is 15 residues long. DNA of the CDR3: TGTGCCATCAACCCCGGGACTCGCAACACCGGGGAGCTGTTTTTT. Amino acid sequence: CAINPGTRNTGELFF.

The sample holds many counts of this clonotype. The chain carries TRBV5-1 and TRBJ1-1, with TRBD1 matching 11 bases. CDR3 length equals 16 residues. CDR1 is SGHRS and CDR2 is YFSETQ in the germline V gene. The V gene end was trimmed by 3 bases and the J gene end by 1 base; junction bases not matched to a gene: 5. CDR3 residues: CASSSGTGGRNTEAFF. The CDR3 nucleotides read TGCGCCAGCAGCTCCGGGACAGGGGGTCGGAACACTGAAGCTTTCTTT.

This clonotype occurred many times. The J gene is TRBJ1-2, the V gene TRBV14; the D is unclear. V shed 1 base and J shed 2 bases, with 11 bases lying between them. This CDR3 has 15 amino acids. Germline CDR1 and CDR2: SGHDN and FVKESK. The CDR3 DNA sequence: TGTGCCAGCAGCCAAGGCCACCCCAGCAACTATGGCTACACCTTC. Translating gives CASSQGHPSNYGYTF.

In nucleotides, the CDR3 is TGCAGTGCTAGAGACCCCGGAGCCGGACTAGCGGGGGTTAGTCGTGTCAATGAGCAGTTCTTC. This translates into CSARDPGAGLAGVSRVNEQFF. This sequence joins TRBV20-1 and TRBJ2-1; 13 positions match TRBD2. Looked up from germline, CDR1 is DFQATT and CDR2 is SNEGSKA (reference sequence). The junction had 20 bases not matched to a gene; V was cut back by 0 bases and J by 6 bases. CDR3 size: 21 residues.

In this sample, this clonotype turned up many times. The V gene is TRBV29-1, the J gene TRBJ2-2; 7 bases are a match to TRBD1. The CDR3 contains 15 residues. The J segment lost 0 bases and the V segment lost 6 bases, leaving 7 bases of the junction unmatched. From germline, CDR1 is SQVTM and CDR2 ANQGSEA. CDR3 sequence reads: CSVSRDSANTGELFF. CDR3 in DNA: TGCAGCGTCAGCCGGGACAGCGCGAACACCGGGGAGCTGTTTTTT.

This clonotype was picked up many times. The chain is built from TRBV25-1 and TRBJ2-1; D unresolved. The CDR3 runs to 14 residues. V was cut by 7 bases and J by 0 bases, with 10 bases left in between. CDR1 and CDR2 from the germline V gene are MGHDK and SYGVNS. CDR3: CASTSRGSYNEQFF. The CDR3 DNA reads TGTGCCAGCACCTCCCGCGGCTCCTACAATGAGCAGTTCTTC.

The V gene is TRBV7-9, the J gene TRBJ2-7; 7 nucleotides align to TRBD2. Germline CDR1 and CDR2: SEHNR and FQNEAQ (reference sequence). CDR3 length: 13 amino acids. V dropped 5 bases and J dropped 2; count of bases not matched to a gene: 3. This CDR3 reads CASSLGLAYEQYF. The DNA for the CDR3 is TGTGCCAGCAGCCTAGGACTAGCCTACGAGCAGTACTTC.

This clonotype showed up many times. The chain joins TRBV7-6 to TRBJ2-1, with 9 bases fitting TRBD2. Looked up from germline, CDR1 is SGHVS and CDR2 is FNYEAQ. After removal of 5 bases from V and 12 bases from J, the junction contained 5 bases not matched to a gene. This CDR3 has 12 residues. The CDR3 protein is CASSQIAGVQFF. DNA of the CDR3: TGTGCCAGCAGCCAAATAGCGGGGGTGCAGTTCTTC.

This clonotype came up many times. The chain links TRBV25-1 to TRBJ1-4, with D unresolved. Germline values: CDR1 MGHDK, CDR2 SYGVNS. V dropped 8 bases and J dropped 4 bases, with 11 bases sitting between them. The CDR3 contains 13 residues. The CDR3 DNA sequence: TGTGCCAGCTGGGGAGGGAATAATGAAAAACTGTTTTTT. Residues: CASWGGNNEKLFF.

This clonotype appeared many times. V and J are TRBV7-6 and TRBJ2-1, with a tentative D call TRBD2 (6 bases). Trimming stripped 1 base from V and 4 bases from J, with 14 bases between. This CDR3 is 16 amino acids long. Germline CDR1 reads SGHVS; CDR2 reads FNYEAQ. The CDR3 loop reads CASSLVLAASYNEQFF. The CDR3 coding sequence is TGTGCCAGCAGCTTAGTCTTAGCGGCTAGTTACAATGAGCAGTTCTTC.

This clonotype has ten or more counts. This chain links TRBV7-2 with TRBJ2-1; either TRBD1 or TRBD2 may supply D (5 bases each). Looked up from germline, CDR1 is SGHTA and CDR2 is FQGNSA. The V end lost 2 bases, the J end lost 3 bases, and 14 bases lay between the germline ends. The CDR3 totals 16 residues. This CDR3 is CASSLSGTSYYNEQFF. The CDR3 bases are TGTGCCAGCAGCTTATCCGGGACCTCGTACTACAATGAGCAGTTCTTC.

This clonotype has ten or more counts. The V call is TRBV12-3 or TRBV12-4, the J call TRBJ1-1; no firm D call. The CDR3 has 14 residues. V shed 6 bases and J shed 4 bases, with 15 bases lying between them. In DNA form, the CDR3 reads TGTGCCAGCAGCCCCGGCGGGCTCGGCACTGAAGCTTTCTTT. Translated: CASSPGGLGTEAFF.

This clonotype has at least ten counts. The chain has TRBV20-1 and TRBJ1-2; D is ambiguous. Germline V gene data show CDR1 as DFQATT and CDR2 as SNEGSKA (reference sequence). V was cut by 5 bases and J by 4 bases, with 11 bases left in between. The CDR3 loop spans 12 amino acids. The CDR3 coding sequence is TGCAGTGCTTCCCAGGTTATCTATGGCTACACCTTC. Translation: CSASQVIYGYTF.

Worth noting for this clonotype: A much larger clone is a single base away; this may be a read error. The V call is TRBV3-1, the J call TRBJ2-4, with D possibly being TRBD1 or TRBD2 (5 bases each). Germline V gives CDR1 LGHDT, CDR2 YNNKEL (reference sequence). The CDR3 has 16 residues. V was trimmed by 1 base and J by 10 bases, leaving 20 bases between them. The DNA for the CDR3 is TGTGCCAGCAGCCAAGGGGGGTGGCCAACTGGAAAAATTCAGTACTTC. Translation gives CASSQGGWPTGKIQYF. Variable domain in full (rest from reference TRBV3-1 and TRBJ2-4): DTAVSQTPKYLVTQMGNDKSIKCEQNLGHDTMYWYKQDSKKFLKIMFSYNNKELIINETVPNRFSPKSPDKAHLNLHINSLELGDSAVYFCASSQGGWPTGKIQYFGAGTRLSVL.

In this sample, this clonotype turned up many times. CDR3 region: CASSSPPGSQYF. DNA for the CDR3: TGTGCCAGCAGTTCCCCCCCCGGATCGCAGTATTTT. The gene calls are TRBV12-3 or TRBV12-4 and TRBJ2-3, with no clear D. V was clipped by 4 bases and J by 10 bases, with 12 bases between them. This CDR3 has 12 residues.

In its sample, this clonotype was seen many times. The chain recombines TRBV9 with TRBJ2-1; TRBD2 agrees at 12 bases. This CDR3 contains 18 residues. The V segment lost 0 bases and the J segment 7 bases; nucleotides outside the gene matches: 11. The germline gives CDR1 SGDLS, CDR2 YYNGEE. CDR3 residues: CASSVVASGGASANEQFF. The CDR3 region has the DNA TGTGCCAGCAGCGTAGTCGCTAGCGGGGGGGCCTCGGCGAATGAGCAGTTCTTC.

The sample holds many counts of this clonotype. This chain uses TRBV10-3 with TRBJ1-1; a possible D gene is TRBD1 (5 bases). With 0 bases removed from V and 4 bases from J, the gap between germline ends came to 15 bases. Germline V CDR1 and CDR2: ENHRY, SYGVKD. This CDR3 region has 16 residues. The CDR3 region has the DNA TGTGCCATCAGTGAGTCGAGGGGCCCAAGTCCCACTGAAGCTTTCTTT. Translation gives CAISESRGPSPTEAFF.

This clonotype was seen many times. The V and J genes are TRBV5-1 and TRBJ2-2, with 8 bases matching TRBD2. V lost 0 bases to trimming and J lost 2 bases; unmatched junction nucleotides: 3. The CDR3 covers 16 residues. The germline V gene has CDR1 SGHRS and CDR2 YFSETQ. The CDR3 loop reads CASSLDAGGNTGELFF. The CDR3 DNA sequence: TGCGCCAGCAGCTTGGACGCGGGGGGAAACACCGGGGAGCTGTTTTTT. Full variable domain (rest looked up from reference TRBV5-1 and TRBJ2-2): KAGVTQTPRYLIKTRGQQVTLSCSPISGHRSVSWYQQTPGQGLQFLFEYFSETQRNKGNFPGRFSGRQFSNSRSEMNVSTLELGDSALYLCASSLDAGGNTGELFFGEGSRLTVL.

This clonotype was detected only a few times. A single base separates this from a much larger clone, so it may be a read error. This sequence joins TRBV12-3 or TRBV12-4 and TRBJ1-5; maybe TRBD1 (5 bases). V dropped 6 bases and J dropped 5 bases, with 14 bases sitting between them. The CDR3 consists of 14 residues. The CDR3 spells CASSRIGDHQPQHF. CDR3 bases: TGTGCCAGCAGCCGCATAGGGGATCATCAGCCCCAGCATTTT.

This clonotype was counted ten times or more. The J gene is TRBJ2-2, the V gene TRBV7-3; D might be TRBD1 (5 bases). The ends were cut back, 0 bases at V and 5 bases at J, with 10 bases in the middle. The germline V gene has CDR1 SGHTA and CDR2 FQGTGA. This CDR3 comprises 15 residues. The CDR3 is CASSLTHRTTGELFF. The CDR3 DNA sequence: TGTGCCAGCAGCTTAACCCACAGGACGACCGGGGAGCTGTTTTTT.

This clonotype was counted at least ten times. V and J are TRBV9 and TRBJ1-2, with D tentatively TRBD1 (5 bases). Germline CDR1 and CDR2: SGDLS and YYNGEE. V lost 0 bases, J lost 8 bases, and 14 bases lay in between. The CDR3 length is 14 residues. CDR3 region: CASSVDEGHEGYTF. Here the CDR3 DNA reads TGTGCCAGCAGCGTAGATGAGGGGCATGAAGGCTACACCTTC.

This clonotype is classed as medium-sized (0.01 to 0.1%). The chain combines TRBV4-2 with TRBJ2-2; TRBD1 or TRBD2 may be the D gene (5 bases each). Looked up from germline, CDR1 is LGHNA and CDR2 is YNFKEQ. The CDR3 totals 18 residues. Trimming cost V 0 bases and J 4 bases, with 18 bases left between them. Here the CDR3 DNA reads TGTGCCAGCAGCCAAGATCCTCGGGGCCGGACCTCCACCGGGGAGCTGTTTTTT. Translating gives CASSQDPRGRTSTGELFF.

This clonotype was found many times. The chain carries TRBV7-8 and TRBJ2-7; tentatively, D is TRBD2 (5 bases). Germline-derived CDR1 and CDR2 are SGHVS and FQNEAQ. The CDR3 has 13 residues. V was trimmed by 5 bases and J by 4 bases, leaving 12 bases between them. In nucleotides, the CDR3 is TGTGCCAGCAGCGCGGACCGGGGTTACGAGCAGTACGTC. This codes for CASSADRGYEQYV.

This clonotype was recorded at least ten times. V usage is TRBV5-1 and J usage is TRBJ2-3, with 7 bases lining up with TRBD1. CDR3 length equals 14 residues. V lost 3 bases, J lost 1 base, and 2 bases stayed unmatched. Germline loops: CDR1 SGHRS, CDR2 YFSETQ. In DNA, the CDR3 is TGCGCCAGCAGCTCAACAGGGGGCACAGATACGCAGTATTTT. It translates to CASSSTGGTDTQYF.